The clone carrying this T cell receptor beta chain was observed a handful of times. Its antigen is not known. cDNA synthesis used the whole RNA isolate, giving expressed TCRB sequences. Reads from naive, central memory and regulatory T cell samples averaged about 3.9 million. Profiling relied on immunoSEQ multiplex PCR, and the TCRdb table lists in-frame clones only, not all of them. The sample consists of 350,000 to 450,000 clones, around 14% of them appearing once. These data come from a study of beta chain features in type 1 diabetes. Whole-study results and caveats: At VDJ recombination sites, type 1 diabetes patients had fewer insertions and more deleted nucleotides. Among all four CD4+ subsets, Type 1 diabetes patients had TCRB CDR3s that were moderately but significantly shorter.

V lost 6 bases, J lost 1 base, and 12 bases lay in between. Germline assignment: CDR1 SGDLS and CDR2 YYNGEE. The CDR3 is 14 residues long. This chain uses TRBV9 with TRBJ2-3; D is unclear. This clonotype originated in a man aged 30-40 years in good health. Sequenced input: naive CD4+ T cells from blood. The CDR3 loop reads CASTKGGGTDTQYF. CDR3 nucleotide sequence: TGTGCCAGCACCAAAGGTGGTGGCACAGATACGCAGTATTTT.